This is a list of T cell receptor beta chains from one sample in a study of siplizumab effects on memory and regulatory T cells. Generated by immunoSEQ multiplex PCR, the TCRdb table keeps only in-frame clones and is missing some. Counted here are tens of thousands of clones, about 90% occurring once; the ten biggest clones make up 0.2% to 0.3%. Specimen: naive CD4+ T cells sorted from blood. The receptors were sampled from a human donor in good health. The CDR3 runs from the conserved cysteine through the conserved F or W. Clone size is stated in some rows and not others, as once, few, many or a class when expanded.

v_gene	abundance	CDR3aa
TRBV18	.	CASSPWTGDSHEQYF
TRBV5-1	.	CASSLRTGDGGANYGYTF
TRBV7-8	.	CASSLDSGGYYGYTF
TRBV5-1	.	CASKYQGPYSPLHF
TRBV11-3	.	CASSLGTSYPRDEQFF
TRBV5-1	once	CASRTPPGLPGAYEQYF
TRBV5-4	.	CASSSRGTTNTQYF
TRBV7-9	.	CASSPGTSGSPYNEQFF
TRBV20-1	few	CSAGDRAYSAF
TRBV18	.	CASSPMDRGEAFF
TRBV5-1	.	CASSLAAGAPTDTQYF
TRBV5-6	.	CASSLVGHLANYGYTF
TRBV6-1	.	CASSEEYSSYEQYF
TRBV15	.	CATSRRTETYEQYF
TRBV5-1	.	CASSPGQEAYEQYF
TRBV7-8	once	CASSLRTDSYAEQYF
TRBV11-3	once	CASSLQVRDTQYF
TRBV5-1	.	CASSLAGSDQPQHF
TRBV9	.	CASSPLAGGLNEQFF
TRBV5-1	.	CASSLEGLGYQPQHF
TRBV5-6	.	CASSYDRVDGYTF
TRBV6-6	.	CASSRDSASYEQYF
TRBV5-1	few	CASSSSIGGSQHF
TRBV2	once	CASSEWLGLETQYF
TRBV27	.	CASSPNRGQETQYF
TRBV12-5	.	CASVRGGNTEAFF
TRBV30	.	CAWSAIGPGEQYF
TRBV7-2	.	CASSLNRGQETQYF
TRBV6-6	.	CASRQPRDTQYF
TRBV6-5	.	CASSRPGGAYEQYF
TRBV6-6	.	CASRLAVTNTGELFF
TRBV18	.	CASSPDSIYGYTF
TRBV14	.	CASSRREGGETQYF
TRBV5-1	.	CASSLLGNQETQYF
TRBV12-5	.	CASGLYQFMNTEAFF
TRBV4-2	.	CASSQVLDTQYF
TRBV5-1	.	CASSPRTVQTGELFF
TRBV7-5	.	CARSLGPERETDTQYF
TRBV6-5	.	CASSYRGGYTF
TRBV12-5	.	CASGLVVTETQYF
TRBV5-1	.	CASSSSSYNEQFF
TRBV4-2	.	CASSQATGSGNQPQHF
TRBV5-4	.	CASSLVRGNTEAFF
TRBV5-1	.	CASSFGGSYGYTF
TRBV9	.	CASSVARTGNYGYTF
TRBV5-4	.	CASSGEGSGGAYEQYF
TRBV6-5	.	CASSQYQGPTYEQYF
TRBV5-4	.	CASTTGRTTNYGYTF
TRBV19	.	CASRPGRRGEKLFF
TRBV7-9	.	CASSRGTGGGEKLFF